This entry lists 10 T cell receptor beta chains sequenced from one sample in a study of T cells in localized non-small cell lung cancer (TCRdb year 2020). The library was produced with the immunoSEQ multiplex PCR assay. Not all clones reach the TCRdb copy of this immuneACCESS table, which keeps in-frame sequences only. Checked studies attribute under half of the gap to unresolved V genes and leave the rest unexplained. The sample table holds 25,000 or so clones, of which about 81% were seen once. The ten largest clones capture around 4.1% of the sample. The material was peripheral blood, obtained before any cancer treatment. These receptor sequences come from a woman aged 40-69 years with stage I lung adenocarcinoma.

This chain joins TRBV5-6 and TRBJ2-1; weak D call: TRBD1 (6 bases). The germline V and J ends were trimmed by 4 bases and 11 bases, with 19 bases remaining between them. Germline V lookup: CDR1 SGHDT, CDR2 YYEEEE. This CDR3 comprises 14 residues. DNA for the CDR3: TGTGCCAGCAGCAGGACTGACAACAGGGAAAAGCAGTTCTTC. It codes for CASSRTDNREKQFF.

Worth noting for this clone: The sample carries other DNA sequences with the same CDR3. This chain connects TRBV6-5 to TRBJ1-1, with TRBD1 as a possible D gene (5 bases). V was cut by 7 bases and J by 1 base, with 13 bases left in between. This CDR3 has 14 residues. CDR1 is MNHEY, CDR2 SVGAGI, per germline. The CDR3 nucleotides are TGTGCCAGCAACCCGGGACGGGAGAACACTGAAGCTTTCTTT. Translated: CASNPGRENTEAFF.

The rearrangement joins TRBV25-1 to TRBJ1-4, with D maybe TRBD1 (5 bases). Looked up from germline, CDR1 is MGHDK and CDR2 is SYGVNS. Trimming removed 1 base from V and 1 base from J, with 7 bases in between. CDR3 length: 15 residues. The CDR3 reads CASSELGETNEKLFF. In DNA form, the CDR3 reads TGTGCCAGCAGTGAATTGGGGGAAACTAATGAAAAACTGTTTTTT.

The chain links TRBV27 to TRBJ2-2; D uncertain. The CDR3 spans 15 residues. Germline CDR1 is MNHEY and CDR2 is SMNVEV (reference sequence). V shed 5 bases and J shed 0 bases, with 10 bases lying between them. The CDR3 loop is CASSETASNTGELFF. For the CDR3, the DNA is TGTGCCAGCAGTGAAACAGCGTCGAACACCGGGGAGCTGTTTTTT.

The chain joins TRBV16 to TRBJ2-3; D tentatively fits TRBD1 or TRBD2 (5 bases each). Looked up from germline, CDR1 is KGHSY and CDR2 is FQNENV. V shed 5 bases and J shed 7 bases, with 16 bases lying between them. The CDR3 runs 14 residues. CDR3 residues: CASSSAGDLHTQYF. CDR3 DNA sequence: TGTGCCAGCAGCTCCGCCGGGGACCTGCATACGCAGTATTTT.

The sample holds a few counts of this clone. This chain connects TRBV5-4 to TRBJ2-1, with D possibly matching TRBD1 (5 bases). CDR1 SGHNT and CDR2 YYREEE come from the germline V gene (reference sequence). V lost 0 bases and J 2 bases, leaving 6 bases between the germline ends. This CDR3 spans 14 amino acids. The CDR3, as DNA: TGTGCCAGCAGCTTGGAACAGGCCTACAATGAGCAGTTCTTC. This codes for CASSLEQAYNEQFF.

This clone qualifies as medium-sized. The same CDR3 can be traced to other DNA sequences in this sample. This chain uses TRBV6-5 with TRBJ1-2, with TRBD1 identical over 9 bases. The V gene end was trimmed by 4 bases and the J gene end by 4 bases; junction bases not matched to a gene: 4. Germline CDR1 reads MNHEY; CDR2 reads SVGAGI. The CDR3 contains 14 residues. The CDR3 DNA reads as TGTGCCAGCAGTTCGGACAGGGGCGGCTATGGCTACACCTTC. It encodes CASSSDRGGYGYTF.

The chain links TRBV10-2 to TRBJ2-7, with D perhaps matching TRBD1 (5 bases). V was pared by 8 bases and J by 3 bases, with 11 bases between. The CDR3 length is 12 residues. CDR1 and CDR2 (germline): WSHSY, SAAADI. In DNA form, the CDR3 reads TGCGCCAGCGCGGCAGGGCTCTACGAGCAGTACTTC. This encodes CASAAGLYEQYF.

This clone was seen a single time. The chain combines TRBV7-2 with TRBJ1-4, with TRBD1 matching 7 bases. This CDR3 spans 16 amino acids. Looked up from germline, CDR1 is SGHTA and CDR2 is FQGNSA. Trimming cost V 5 bases and J 7 bases; bases outside gene matches: 13. CDR3 in DNA: TGTGCCAGCAGCCCTCCCGCTACAGGGGACCGTGAAAAACTGTTTTTT. Translating gives CASSPPATGDREKLFF.

The chain links TRBV11-3 to TRBJ1-3; D might be TRBD1 (5 bases). Germline V gives CDR1 SGHNT, CDR2 YENEEA. Trimming took off 2 bases at V and 2 bases at J, with 7 bases between the two ends. CDR3 length: 14 amino acids. CDR3 nucleotide sequence: TGTGCCAGCAGCTTATCCAGGGCTGGAAACACCATATATTTT. As protein: CASSLSRAGNTIYF. The complete variable domain, with remaining parts taken from reference TRBV11-3 and TRBJ1-3, reads EAGVVQSPRYKIIEKKQPVAFWCNPISGHNTLYWYLQNLGQGPELLIRYENEEAVDDSQLPKDRFSAERLKGVDSTLKIQPAELGDSAVYLCASSLSRAGNTIYFGEGSWLTVV.